A single sample gave rise to the 11 T cell receptor beta chains below, sequenced in a study of human T cells and chemical hapten exposure. Using its own MiXCR run on the RACE reads, TCRdb lists one record per CDR3 protein. The data contain more than 80,000 distinct CDR3 sequences, less than 11% of them singletons. Time point in this sample: patch test 2, 6 weeks after DPC sensitization. Described treatment: therapeutic diphenylcyclopropenone sensitization with weekly scalp DPC. The sample here was whole blood, taken in connection with sensitization to the hapten diphenylcyclopropenone (DPC). The receptors come from a woman aged 45 to 65 with alopecia areata. Some clones in this sample may be carry-over from other donors' samples.

This clonotype occurred many times. The genes are TRBV2 and TRBJ2-2; D ambiguous. This CDR3 has 12 residues. The V end was cut by 4 bases, the J end by 5 bases, with 5 bases between. Germline-derived CDR1 and CDR2 are SNHLY and FYNNEI. CDR3 sequence reads: CASSVKTGELFF. As DNA, the CDR3 is TGTGCCAGCAGTGTAAAAACCGGGGAGCTGTTTTTT.

There are a few counts of this clonotype. The V call is TRBV18, the J call TRBJ1-1, with D possibly being TRBD1 (6 bases). V was cut by 8 bases and J by 1 base, with 17 bases left in between. CDR1 KGHSH and CDR2 LQKENI come from the germline V gene. This CDR3 has 15 amino acids. The CDR3 region has the DNA TGTGCCAGCGCGGGTGACAGGACAAGGAACACTGAAGCTTTCTTT. Protein product: CASAGDRTRNTEAFF.

The table lists this clonotype with many counts. V and J are TRBV10-3 and TRBJ1-4; D not resolved. The CDR3 extends over 13 amino acids. The germline CDR1 and CDR2 sequences are ENHRY and SYGVKD. V gave up 11 bases and J gave up 8 bases, with 18 bases separating them. CDR3 sequence (DNA): TGTGCCGTGAAAGCCGGGGAACAGGAAAAACTGTTTTTT. Translating gives CAVKAGEQEKLFF.

This clonotype occurred many times. J is TRBJ2-7 and V is TRBV6-5; D might be TRBD2 (5 bases). Trimming took off 3 bases at V and 2 bases at J, with 14 bases between the two ends. The CDR3 runs to 15 residues. CDR1 is MNHEY and CDR2 is SVGAGI in the germline V gene. CDR3 amino acids: CASSYSWTGTYEQYF. The CDR3 nucleotides read TGTGCCAGCAGTTATTCGTGGACGGGGACCTACGAGCAGTACTTC.

This rearrangement joins TRBV10-3 to TRBJ2-1; 12 bases align to TRBD2. CDR1 and CDR2 from the germline V gene are ENHRY and SYGVKD. V gave up 2 bases and J gave up 1 base; unmatched junction bases: 0. The CDR3 totals 16 residues. The CDR3 nucleotides read TGTGCCATCAGTGAGACTAGCGGGAGGTCCTACAATGAGCAGTTCTTC. The encoded protein is CAISETSGRSYNEQFF.

V usage is TRBV20-1 and J usage is TRBJ2-7, with no clear D. This CDR3 is 16 amino acids long. Trimming stripped 6 bases from V and 0 bases from J, with 21 bases between. Germline CDR1 DFQATT, CDR2 SNEGSKA (reference sequence). The CDR3 loop is CSANQRVSGDSYEQYF. The CDR3 DNA sequence: TGCAGTGCGAACCAAAGAGTGTCTGGGGACTCCTACGAGCAGTACTTC.

This clonotype has more than one count but fewer than ten. V gene TRBV29-1 combines with J gene TRBJ2-1, with 8 bases that match TRBD2. Germline lookup yields CDR1 SQVTM and CDR2 ANQGSEA. The CDR3 length is 14 residues. Trimming removed 6 bases from V and 9 bases from J; junction bases left unmatched: 13. The CDR3 DNA is TGCAGCGTCTCCCTCCAGCGGGAGTTGGGTGAGCAGTTCTTC. Protein: CSVSLQRELGEQFF.

This clonotype was recorded a few times. V and J are TRBV5-1 and TRBJ1-3, with a weak D call TRBD1 (5 bases). Germline V gives CDR1 SGHRS, CDR2 YFSETQ. This CDR3 region has 18 residues. Trimming removed 0 bases at V and 0 bases at J, with 16 bases between. CDR3 protein: CASSLGLLGARSGNTIYF. DNA of the CDR3: TGCGCCAGCAGCTTGGGCCTCTTAGGGGCCCGCTCTGGAAACACCATATATTTT.

In its sample, this clonotype was seen a few times. This rearrangement joins TRBV5-5 to TRBJ1-1, with D uncertain. The germline V and J ends were trimmed by 0 bases and 6 bases, with 12 bases remaining between them. The germline V gene has CDR1 SGHKS and CDR2 YYEKEE (reference sequence). The CDR3 is 14 amino acids. The CDR3 loop reads CASSLAAEDSEAFF. In nucleotides, the CDR3 is TGTGCCAGCAGCTTGGCGGCTGAAGACTCTGAAGCTTTCTTT.

V is TRBV5-6 and J is TRBJ2-7; tentative D call: TRBD1 (6 bases). The CDR3 has 14 amino acids. The V end was cut by 4 bases, the J end by 2 bases, with 13 bases between. Germline V lookup: CDR1 SGHDT, CDR2 YYEEEE. This CDR3 is CASSRPGGPYEQYF. The CDR3 DNA follows: TGTGCCAGCAGCCGACCTGGGGGCCCCTACGAGCAGTACTTC. Drawing the rest from reference TRBV5-6 and TRBJ2-7, the complete variable domain is DAGVTQSPTHLIKTRGQQVTLRCSPKSGHDTVSWYQQALGQGPQFIFQYYEEEERQRGNFPDRFSGHQFPNYSSELNVNALLLGDSALYLCASSRPGGPYEQYFGPGTRLTVT.

In its sample, this clonotype was seen a few times. CDR3 in DNA: TGTGCCAGCAGCCGACTAGCGGGGACTAGCACAGATACGCAGTATTTT. It codes for CASSRLAGTSTDTQYF. V is TRBV7-8 and J is TRBJ2-3; TRBD2 agrees at 11 bases. The CDR3 consists of 16 residues. V shed 5 bases and J 0 bases; nucleotides not matched to a gene: 4. CDR1 and CDR2 (germline): SGHVS, FQNEAQ. Full variable domain (remainder filled in from reference TRBV7-8 and TRBJ2-3): GAGVSQSPRYKVAKRGQDVALRCDPISGHVSLFWYQQALGQGPEFLTYFQNEAQLDKSGLPSDRFFAERPEGSVSTLKIQRTQQEDSAVYLCASSRLAGTSTDTQYFGPGTRLTVL.